The entry that follows covers one TCR beta chain sequence. The target antigen is unknown. Other nucleotide sequences in the sample specify the same CDR3. The data are from a study of OX40 agonist ivuxolimab in advanced cancers. Background on the study: Patients were treated with intravenous ivuxolimab, dosed at 0.01 to 10 mg/kg and infused every 2 weeks. Prior checkpoint blockade (anti-PD-1, anti-PD-L1 or anti-CTLA-4) was permitted; approximately 40% had it. General observations from the study: CD4+ and CD8+ blood T cells expanded clonally by week 6 at 0.1 to 3.0 mg/kg.

Generated by immunoSEQ multiplex PCR, the TCRdb table keeps only in-frame clones and is missing some. The sample contains tens of thousands of clones, approximately 80% of which appear only once. Germline assignment: CDR1 MNHEY and CDR2 SMNVEV (reference sequence). The CDR3 has 14 amino acids. V lost 3 bases and J lost 2; bases outside the gene matches: 1. The clonotype comes from an adult with an advanced solid tumor such as melanoma, head and neck, liver or kidney cancer. The source was CD4+ or CD8+ T cells sorted from blood, collected in a trial of the OX40 agonist ivuxolimab. V usage is TRBV27 and J usage is TRBJ2-1; 7 nucleotides agree with TRBD2. CDR3 bases: TGTGCCAGCAGTTTGGCGGGAGCCTACAATGAGCAGTTCTTC. It codes for CASSLAGAYNEQFF.